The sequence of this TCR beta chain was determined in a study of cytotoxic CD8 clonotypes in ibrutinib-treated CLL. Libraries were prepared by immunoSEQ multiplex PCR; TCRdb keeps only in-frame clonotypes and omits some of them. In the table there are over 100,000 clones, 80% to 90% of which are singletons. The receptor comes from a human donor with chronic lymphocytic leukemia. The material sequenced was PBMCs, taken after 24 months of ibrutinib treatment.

CDR3 DNA sequence: TGTGCCAGCAGCTTCTTATTTGGGGGGCAAGAGGGCGAGCAGTACTTC. It encodes CASSFLFGGQEGEQYF. J is TRBJ2-7 and V is TRBV7-9; D possibly uses TRBD1 or TRBD2 (6 bases each). Germline-derived CDR1 and CDR2 are SEHNR and FQNEAQ (reference sequence). The CDR3 loop spans 16 amino acids. Trimming took off 3 bases at V and 6 bases at J, with 21 bases between the two ends. The full variable domain, with the rest looked up from reference TRBV7-9 and TRBJ2-7, is DTGVSQNPRHKITKRGQNVTFRCDPISEHNRLYWYRQTLGQGPEFLTYFQNEAQLEKSRLLSDRFSAERPKGSFSTLEIQRTEQGDSAMYLCASSFLFGGQEGEQYFGPGTRLTVT.